This passage covers 15 T cell receptor beta chains from one sample sequenced in a study of T cells in tuberculosis. The protocol was immunoSEQ multiplex PCR, while the TCRdb copy is restricted to in-frame clones and leaves out a portion. The sample yields tens of thousands of clones, roughly 92% seen once. Sequenced sample: PBMCs. The receptor set was obtained from a donor aged 10-29 years with latent tuberculosis or without tuberculosis infection.

The chain uses TRBV7-2 and TRBJ2-7; TRBD1 agrees at 8 bases. Trimming removed 5 bases from V and 5 bases from J; junction bases left unmatched: 8. CDR1 and CDR2 (germline): SGHTA, FQGNSA. This CDR3 region has 14 residues. The CDR3 DNA sequence: TGTGCCAGCAGCCGCGGACAGGGTAGCCACGAGCAGTACTTC. It encodes CASSRGQGSHEQYF.

The chain is built from TRBV4-1 and TRBJ2-5; possible D gene TRBD1, 6 bases. V was shortened by 3 bases and J by 2 bases, with 16 bases between the two germline ends. CDR3 size: 16 residues. Germline V lookup: CDR1 MGHRA, CDR2 YSYEKL. The CDR3 region has the DNA TGCGCCAGCAGCCAGATCGTGGGCAGGGGACAAGAGACCCAGTACTTC. Residues: CASSQIVGRGQETQYF.

The chain has TRBV29-1 and TRBJ2-7; a weak D match, TRBD1 (6 bases). The V gene lost 7 bases and the J gene lost 4 bases, with 20 bases spanning the gap. The CDR3 contains 14 residues. The germline V gene has CDR1 SQVTM and CDR2 ANQGSEA. CDR3 sequence: CSAAQGRQVYEQYF. The CDR3 nucleotides read TGCAGCGCCGCCCAGGGGCGTCAAGTGTACGAGCAGTACTTC.

V and J are TRBV19 and TRBJ2-7, with 8 nucleotides matching TRBD1. Per the germline V gene, CDR1 is LNHDA and CDR2 is SQIVND (reference sequence). V was pared by 5 bases and J by 0 bases, with 6 bases of the junction left unmatched. The CDR3 consists of 15 residues. CDR3 sequence (DNA): TGTGCCAGTAGTGAGGCAGGGGGCGTCTCCTACGAGCAGTACTTC. This codes for CASSEAGGVSYEQYF.

The V and J genes are TRBV25-1 and TRBJ2-3; no definite D call. V dropped 7 bases and J dropped 2 bases, with 16 bases sitting between them. There are 15 residues in the CDR3. Germline loops: CDR1 MGHDK, CDR2 SYGVNS. Here the CDR3 DNA reads TGTGCCAGCACCCCCAGACACCTTACCACAGATACGCAGTATTTT. Its translation: CASTPRHLTTDTQYF.

This sequence joins TRBV6-5 and TRBJ1-1; D gene uncertain. Germline V CDR1 and CDR2: MNHEY, SVGAGI. The CDR3 totals 13 residues. Between the trimmed V and J ends, which lost 5 bases and 9 bases, there was a span of 16 bases. The CDR3 sequence is CASSPQTWAQAFF. CDR3 DNA: TGTGCCAGCAGTCCACAAACCTGGGCGCAAGCTTTCTTT.

V usage is TRBV10-3 and J usage is TRBJ1-2; the D is unclear. The CDR3 has 14 amino acids. Germline lookup yields CDR1 ENHRY and CDR2 SYGVKD. The V gene lost 0 bases and the J gene lost 8 bases, with 13 bases spanning the gap. CDR3 bases: TGTGCCATCAGTGAGTCCCCCCCCCGGGGAGGCTACACCTTC. It codes for CAISESPPRGGYTF.

V is TRBV28 and J is TRBJ2-5, with 7 nucleotides matching TRBD1. The germline V gene has CDR1 MDHEN and CDR2 SYDVKM. This CDR3 comprises 12 residues. V trimming: 3 bases; J trimming: 5 bases; junction bases outside the gene matches: 0. The CDR3 loop reads CASSLTGETQYF. The CDR3 nucleotides are TGTGCCAGCAGTTTGACAGGGGAGACCCAGTACTTC.

The chain carries TRBV4-2 and TRBJ2-7, with D possibly being TRBD1 (6 bases). This CDR3 is 16 amino acids long. Trimming took off 0 bases at V and 1 base at J, with 13 bases between the two ends. Germline V gene lookup returns CDR1 LGHNA and CDR2 YNFKEQ. This CDR3 reads CASSQDRGQWSYEQYF. The CDR3 region has the DNA TGTGCCAGCAGCCAAGACCGAGGACAGTGGTCCTACGAGCAGTACTTC.

The gene calls are TRBV4-3 and TRBJ2-5; weak D call: TRBD2 (5 bases). This CDR3 comprises 14 residues. From germline, CDR1 is LGHNA and CDR2 YSLEER. Trimming shortened V by 0 bases and J by 5 bases, and 10 bases separated the two germline ends. The CDR3 DNA is TGCGCCAGCAGCCAAGATTGGGGAGCCGAGACCCAGTACTTC. Its protein product is CASSQDWGAETQYF.

The chain recombines TRBV4-1 with TRBJ1-4, with 9 bases lining up with TRBD1. Germline assignment: CDR1 MGHRA and CDR2 YSYEKL. The CDR3 covers 17 residues. Trimming took 0 bases from V and 10 from J; bases not matched to a gene: 12. As DNA, the CDR3 is TGCGCCAGCAGCCAAGAACAGGGGGCGGTTCCGGTTGGAAAACTGTTTTTT. Protein sequence: CASSQEQGAVPVGKLFF.

The J gene is TRBJ2-1, the V gene TRBV15, with TRBD2 identical over 12 bases. CDR3 length equals 19 residues. The V gene's germline CDR1 is LNHNV and CDR2 YYDKDF (reference sequence). V lost 0 bases, J lost 4 bases, and 10 bases stayed unmatched. CDR3 loop: CATSRENKYLAGGYNEQFF. CDR3 DNA sequence: TGTGCCACCAGCAGAGAGAACAAATACCTAGCGGGGGGGTACAATGAGCAGTTCTTC.

The chain has TRBV11-2 and TRBJ2-1; 7 nucleotides align to TRBD1. This CDR3 comprises 16 residues. Germline CDR1 SGHAT, CDR2 FQNNGV. Trimming took 5 bases from V and 4 from J; bases not matched to a gene: 11. The CDR3 is CASSGQDSDPYNEQFF. The CDR3 DNA sequence: TGTGCCAGCAGCGGACAGGACTCAGACCCGTACAATGAGCAGTTCTTC.

The chain joins TRBV18 to TRBJ2-1, with no clear D. Trimming shortened V by 4 bases and J by 7 bases, and 17 bases separated the two germline ends. The V gene's germline CDR1 is KGHSH and CDR2 LQKENI. The CDR3 covers 15 residues. The chain's CDR3 is CASSLAAMSENEQFF. CDR3 coding DNA: TGTGCCAGCTCACTGGCGGCGATGAGTGAGAATGAGCAGTTCTTC.

This CDR3 is CASAWPGRVTDTQYF. As DNA, the CDR3 is TGTGCCAGCGCCTGGCCCGGGAGGGTCACAGATACGCAGTATTTT. The J gene is TRBJ2-3, the V gene TRBV5-8, with 8 positions matching TRBD2. CDR1 is SGHTS and CDR2 is YDEGEE in the germline V gene. Trimming at V came to 7 bases and at J to 2 bases, leaving 9 bases not matched to a gene. CDR3 length: 15 amino acids.